These 10 T cell receptor beta chains were all obtained from the same sample, sequenced in a study of T cells in Graves' hyperthyroidism and ophthalmopathy. It was RNA transcripts that yielded the amplified TCR beta CDR3 regions. An initial round of RT-PCR targeting the TCR CDR3 relied on the HTBI primer set. One entry per CDR3 protein, called by TCRdb with MiXCR from the multiplex PCR reads. Of over 250,000 distinct CDR3 sequences listed, less than 30% were seen once; the top ten hold around 28%. Source material: blood. The source of these receptors is a man in his forties with Graves' hyperthyroidism that later progressed to Graves' ophthalmopathy.

The chain is built from TRBV10-3 and TRBJ1-1, with 10 bases matching TRBD1. This CDR3 is built from 15 residues. Germline V lookup: CDR1 ENHRY, CDR2 SYGVKD. Trimming cost V 6 bases and J 5 bases; bases outside gene matches: 9. The CDR3 DNA is TGTGCCATCAGAGTAGAGGGACAGGGGAATACTGAAGCTTTCTTT. It yields the protein CAIRVEGQGNTEAFF.

DNA for the CDR3: TGCAGCACGGCTGGCGGGGCGAACACCGGGGAGCTGTTTTTT. It translates to CSTAGGANTGELFF. This rearrangement joins TRBV29-1 to TRBJ2-2; possibly TRBD2 for D (6 bases). CDR1 SQVTM and CDR2 ANQGSEA come from the germline V gene. V was shortened by 8 bases and J by 0 bases, with 13 bases between the two germline ends. CDR3 length equals 14 residues.

This clonotype has ten or more counts. This sequence joins TRBV18 and TRBJ2-7, with D perhaps being TRBD1 or TRBD2 (5 bases each). Germline CDR1 KGHSH, CDR2 LQKENI. The V and J ends lost 8 bases and 0 bases respectively, with 14 bases between them. The CDR3 spans 14 residues. CDR3 bases: TGTGCCAGCAGCCCGGGACGTAGCTCCTACGAGCAGTACTTC. Protein sequence: CASSPGRSSYEQYF.

The table lists this clonotype with a few counts. V gene TRBV27 combines with J gene TRBJ2-4; D is unresolved. Trimming shortened V by 2 bases and J by 8 bases, and 10 bases separated the two germline ends. Germline values: CDR1 MNHEY, CDR2 SMNVEV (reference sequence). This CDR3 is 13 amino acids long. Here the CDR3 DNA reads TGTGCCAGCAGTTTAACGGGTTCCGACATTCAGTACTTC. This sequence encodes CASSLTGSDIQYF.

In its sample, this clonotype was seen many times. The chain combines TRBV28 with TRBJ2-5, with 7 bases identical to TRBD2. This CDR3 spans 14 amino acids. Germline V gene data show CDR1 as MDHEN and CDR2 as SYDVKM. The J segment lost 2 bases and the V segment lost 7 bases, leaving 7 bases of the junction unmatched. The CDR3 region has the DNA TGTGCCAGCAATAGGCCGGGGGGTCAAGAGACCCAGTACTTC. Translation gives CASNRPGGQETQYF. The complete variable domain, with remaining parts taken from reference TRBV28 and TRBJ2-5, reads DVKVTQSSRYLVKRTGEKVFLECVQDMDHENMFWYRQDPGLGLRLIYFSYDVKMKEKGDIPEGYSVSREKKERFSLILESASTNQTSMYLCASNRPGGQETQYFGPGTRLLVL.

This clonotype was found many times. The chain couples TRBV29-1 to TRBJ2-2, with D possibly matching TRBD1 (6 bases). The CDR3 contains 13 residues. Deletions cut 8 bases from V and 1 base from J, with 11 bases between. Germline V gene data show CDR1 as SQVTM and CDR2 as ANQGSEA. The CDR3 sequence: CSTKQGNTGELFF. The CDR3 DNA is TGCAGCACAAAACAGGGGAACACCGGGGAGCTGTTTTTT.

The rearrangement uses TRBV6-5 and TRBJ1-5; D not resolved. CDR1 is MNHEY and CDR2 is SVGAGI in the germline V gene. The CDR3 has 13 residues. Trimming stripped 4 bases from V and 3 bases from J, with 7 bases between. CDR3 bases: TGTGCCAGCAGTTTTGAAAACAATCAGCCCCAGCATTTT. Translation: CASSFENNQPQHF.

This clonotype was observed many times. The rearrangement links TRBV20-1 to TRBJ1-5; perhaps TRBD1 as D (5 bases). The germline V and J ends were trimmed by 2 bases and 4 bases, with 15 bases remaining between them. Germline CDR1 and CDR2: DFQATT and SNEGSKA (reference sequence). The CDR3 length is 15 residues. This CDR3 is CSARPQGIGNQPQHF. The CDR3 bases are TGCAGTGCTAGACCCCAGGGTATAGGGAATCAGCCCCAGCATTTT.

This clonotype was observed many times. This chain connects TRBV20-1 to TRBJ2-7; 9 bases match TRBD2. J was trimmed by 2 bases and V by 1 base; bases with no gene match: 9. Germline lookup yields CDR1 DFQATT and CDR2 SNEGSKA (reference sequence). There are 16 residues in the CDR3. DNA for the CDR3: TGCAGTGCTAGAGTTCCTAGCGGGATCCATCCCTACGAGCAGTACTTC. Protein product: CSARVPSGIHPYEQYF.

This clonotype showed up many times. The chain uses TRBV5-1 and TRBJ2-2; D is perhaps TRBD1 (6 bases). The CDR3 runs to 15 residues. CDR1 and CDR2 from the germline V gene are SGHRS and YFSETQ. V lost 3 bases and J lost 1, with 10 bases in between. In DNA, the CDR3 is TGCGCCAGCAGCTCCTCGGACAGGAACACCGGGGAGCTGTTTTTT. As protein: CASSSSDRNTGELFF.